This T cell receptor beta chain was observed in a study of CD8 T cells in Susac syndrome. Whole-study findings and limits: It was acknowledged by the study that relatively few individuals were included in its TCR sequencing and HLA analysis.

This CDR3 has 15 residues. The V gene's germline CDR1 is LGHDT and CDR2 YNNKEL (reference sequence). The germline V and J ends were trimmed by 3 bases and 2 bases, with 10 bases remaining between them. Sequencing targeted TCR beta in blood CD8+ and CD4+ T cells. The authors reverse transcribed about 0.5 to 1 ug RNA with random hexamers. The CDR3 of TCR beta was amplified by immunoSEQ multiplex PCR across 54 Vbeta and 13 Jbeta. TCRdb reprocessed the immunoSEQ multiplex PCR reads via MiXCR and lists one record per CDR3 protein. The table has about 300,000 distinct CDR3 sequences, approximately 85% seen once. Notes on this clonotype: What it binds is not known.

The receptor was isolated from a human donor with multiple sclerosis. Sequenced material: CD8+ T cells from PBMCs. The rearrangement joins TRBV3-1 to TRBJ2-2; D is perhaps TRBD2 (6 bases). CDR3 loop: CASSHGLFNTGELFF. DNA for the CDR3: TGTGCCAGCAGCCATGGACTATTCAACACCGGGGAGCTGTTTTTT.